A single T cell receptor (beta chain) is shown here with its context. No antigen is known for it. This record belongs to a study of T cell responses to AZD1222 COVID-19 vaccine. Whole-study findings and limits: Only 5 to 7 individuals given AZD1222 were seropositive at baseline. There were mostly white British donors and more females than males, and clonal diversity was possibly underestimated. Spike-specific TCR depth and breadth grew after two AZD1222 doses.

V was clipped by 3 bases and J by 6 bases; unmatched bases: 5. The CDR3 sequence is 14 residues long. CDR1 and CDR2 from the germline V gene are SGHAT and FQNNGV. The method was immunoSEQ multiplex PCR; TCRdb's version includes in-frame clones alone and lacks a portion of them. The table shows approximately 120,000 clones, with about 88% occurring only once. Specimen: peripheral blood, collected on day 0 of AZD1222 vaccination. The rearrangement uses TRBV11-2 and TRBJ1-2; TRBD1 aligns across 9 bases. This clonotype was sampled from an adult in good health. The CDR3 reads CASSLLTGGDGYTF. CDR3 in DNA: TGTGCCAGCAGCTTGTTGACAGGGGGTGATGGCTACACCTTC.